This T cell receptor (beta chain) was sequenced for a study of cytomegalovirus exposure and HLA in healthy donors (TCRdb year 2017). Background on the whole study: An earlier analysis of 587 of the donors reported 276 Gb of sequence data and 95 million to 120 million unique TCR beta sequences obtained from about 200 million T cells. On average, 235,054 unique TCR beta nucleotide sequences were sequenced per donor among 398 genotyped donors of the cohort, with approximately 18% of those sequences being non-productive. Every discovery cohort repertoire had been produced on one sequencing platform. The later analysis used no new phenotypic data to find candidate immune exposures, relying instead on TCR beta sequences and their occurrence across donors. A later genetic analysis took genome-wide SNP genotypes for about 55% of the 666 donors and used that subset as a discovery cohort. Class I and class II HLA loci were covered by the typing at four-digit resolution. Of the approximately 400 genotyped donors, 65% to 90% fell in the genetic ancestry cluster associated with self-reported Caucasian donors. Donor age, sex, ethnicity and CMV serostatus were compiled alongside the repertoire data. The number of typed donors differed by locus: roughly 620-630 for A, B, C, DRB1 and DQB1; 522 for DQA1; about 600 for DPA1; and roughly 470 for DPB1. The study aimed to test whether signatures of past pathogen exposure could be identified by cataloging public T cell receptors. Approximately 300 gigabases of sequencing data and approximately 91 million unique TCR sequences made up an early release that covered roughly 670 HLA-typed donors. Using immunosequencing, the study profiled T cell repertoires from roughly 650 subjects and related those repertoires to cytomegalovirus serostatus. To predict cytomegalovirus infection status, the study combined high-throughput TCR immunosequencing, statistical association of individual TCRs with disease status, and machine learning. About five DR-DQ haplotypes were treated as single units for association and clustering because of strong linkage in the cohort. A later analysis re-analyzed previously published TCR beta repertoires from about 730 donors and added high-resolution HLA genotyping to study TCR occurrence patterns. Besides the first cohort of 666 subjects, a separate validation cohort made up of about 120 different subjects was used. In an earlier analysis of 500 to 650 of the donors, high-throughput TCR beta sequencing was used to judge whether each TCR beta V gene segment behaved as functional or pseudogenic. What the research found in general, with its limitations: Assigning TCR associations to individual alleles was difficult when HLA alleles, especially DR and DQ, strongly co-occurred. Correlated functional status among segregating V segments might be attributable to linkage disequilibrium, but an unknown experimental factor could not be ruled out. In an earlier analysis of under 600 of the donors, most TCR beta V segments were observed in productive rearrangements about 90% or about 30% of the time, broadly matching IMGT annotations. A later analysis associated 16,951 TCR beta sequences with specific HLA alleles at a false discovery rate of 0.05. In both the original and validation cohorts, the classifier was reported to diagnose cytomegalovirus status with high specificity and sensitivity. The sequencing pipeline was judged likely to have produced a cluster of highly shared sequence variants as a technical artifact. According to a later analysis, TCR association rates differed among HLA loci, with DRB1 alleles showing the most associated TCRs and HLA-C alleles showing the fewest. A further reported finding was that TCR beta sequences accurately predicted the HLA-A and HLA-B alleles for most subjects in the first cohort. V-gene and J-gene trimming of TCR beta chains was associated with a missense DCLRE1C variant in a later genetic analysis, and the association was replicated in an independent cohort. Some IMGT-functional V segments, including TRBV6-2 and TRBV6-3, could not be distinguished by the 87-base-pair reads and were therefore excluded. In a later analysis, HLA-associated TCR beta chains were found to be more clonally expanded and to have lower generation probabilities than equally common non-associated chains. Because counts were too low, around 18 rarely observed V segments, including chromosome 9 orphons, were left out of the earlier analysis of 500 to 650 of the donors. The authors suggested that the approach could potentially be extended to other disease states and immunological phenotypes. Most CMV-associated TCR beta chains appeared to be HLA-restricted in a later analysis, and the HLA associations seemed to be driven largely by CMV exposure. Several of the top co-occurrence clusters appeared to be linked to parvovirus B19, influenza, CMV and Epstein-Barr virus, according to a later analysis. This cohort had only TCR beta chains sequenced, and the lack of alpha or paired-chain data limited which features could be detected. In vitro tests confirmed that a few of the cytomegalovirus-associated TCR beta chains recognize cytomegalovirus antigens. A later genetic analysis reported fewer N-insertions in productive TCRs among donors in an Asian-associated ancestry cluster than the approximately 670-donor mean. Across donors, most TCR sequences were observed very rarely, whereas some public TCRs were present in many individuals. The only immune exposure information available for the cohort was CMV serostatus. The study gave a list of under 200 TCR beta chains associated with cytomegalovirus. The presence/absence analyses assumed that sequencing depth was roughly uniform across donors, and that assumption may not be true. Because HLA typing was unavailable for some donors at each locus, only the typed subset was used in association tests.

In the case of this clone: The antigen this receptor binds is unknown. No qualities accompany the bases; no much larger clone lies one base away.

Receptor libraries were prepared by the immunoSEQ multiplex PCR assay. For the multiplex PCR, a mixture combining 60 forward primers for TCR Vbeta segments and 13 reverse primers for TCR Jbeta segments was used. A multiplex PCR assay on genomic DNA amplified the CDR3 region of rearranged TCR beta genes. The Illumina HiSeq System was used to sequence the amplified TCR beta libraries as 87-base-pair reads. Concerning the study's data processing: A later analysis counted around 72 million unique TCR beta chains across the 700 or so repertoires, and 10 million to 11 million of these chains were shared by at least two donors. Raw reads were error-corrected and collapsed into unique sequences by a nearest-neighbor algorithm in which closely related sequences were merged to remove PCR and sequencing errors. V, D and J gene segments were assigned by aligning CDR3 sequences to IMGT reference sequences. For a sequence to be retained, a match of at least six nucleotides was required to both a V gene segment and a J gene segment. Rearrangements were classified as productive when the CDR3 lacked stop codons and remained in frame with V and J, and all other rearrangements were classified as non-productive. Following IMGT convention, CDR3 was defined as the stretch from the second conserved V-encoded cysteine to the conserved J-encoded phenylalanine. In an earlier analysis of more than 550 of the donors, sequences lacking an unambiguous match to a single V gene segment were excluded. An earlier analysis of just under 600 of the donors called V segments functional above 56.7% productive rearrangements and segregating when the between-donor standard deviation exceeded 5%. A statistical classification framework was built for diagnosing cytomegalovirus status from the catalog of TCR beta chain sequences. V and J gene assignment, in a later analysis, came from comparing TCR nucleotide sequences with IMGT/GENE-DB human TR gene sequences. Using the TCRdist pipeline, a later analysis assigned CDR3 sequences along with most-parsimonious VDJ recombination scenarios. In a later analysis, each TCR beta chain was defined by its CDR3 amino acid sequence together with its V-gene family, and reads without a unique V-gene family were excluded. As a way to deal with suspected cross-contamination and a sequencing artifact, a later analysis dropped hundreds of nucleotide sequences that were highly shared and had low generation probability. A later analysis calculated a clonal expansion index for each public chain from normalized within-repertoire ranks of inferred template counts. A later analysis computed generation probabilities with a VDJ recombination model fitted to out-of-frame rearrangements, and checked the results against IGoR. Hypergeometric tests were used in a later analysis to score TCR-TCR, TCR-HLA and TCR-CMV co-occurrence, with a repertoire-size bias correction applied to the TCR pairs. To estimate false discovery rates, a later analysis permuted the HLA or CMV assignments 20 times. In a later analysis, co-occurring TCRs were grouped with DBSCAN, and TCRdist sequence similarity was added when clustering was performed within HLA-allele-positive subsets. Co-occurrence clustering excluded repertoires with fewer than 30,000 or more than 120,000 public chains, plus five with anomalous nucleotide sharing. Drawn from immuneACCESS, this table holds only the in-frame rearrangements with V and J called that TCRdb kept. Clones are partly lost; checked studies trace under half to an unresolved V gene and leave the rest unexplained. That table gives V, J and clone size, and the DNA gave D and trimming. The sample contains under 150,000 clones, approximately 81% of them found a single time. Around 4.3% of the sample rests with the top ten.

The cohort was made up of hundreds of healthy bone marrow donors. At the time of sampling, all cohort members were nominally healthy, though unrecorded immune exposures were likely present. The donor was CMV seropositive and was included in the group of approximately 310 seropositive cohort members. A peripheral blood sample was provided by each donor, and peripheral blood mononuclear cells were used for TCR beta sequencing. Genomic DNA extraction from the blood cell samples was performed with the Qiagen DNeasy Blood Extraction Kit. The germline V gene (reference sequence) yields MNHNY for CDR1 and SVGAGI for CDR2. V lost 7 bases and J lost 5 bases, and the count of bases not matched to a germline gene is 7. The CDR3 covers 14 residues, taking in both the cysteine and the phenylalanine. Here the CDR3 DNA is all that survives: 42 bases in frame from base 1.

Recombination connected TRBV6-6 to TRBJ2-7; 11 middle bases align to TRBD2. The material sequenced was PBMCs. The clonotype originates from a man between 25 and 39 years old in good health and CMV-seropositive. Read as DNA, the sequence is TGTGCCAGCACCGTAAAACTAGCGGGAGACGAGCAGTACTTC. It encodes CASTVKLAGDEQYF.